The sequence of this TCR beta chain was determined in a study of shared clonotypes between healthy human individuals. The method was immunoSEQ multiplex PCR; TCRdb's version includes in-frame clones alone and lacks a portion of them. The sample includes 2 million to 3 million clones, over 85% of them seen just once. Notes on the study in general: Among four donors, around 5% of naive CD4 clonotypes were found in common.

V dropped 1 base and J dropped 2; count of bases not matched to a gene: 3. The CDR3 extends over 16 amino acids. Germline V gene sequence: CDR1 LNHDA, CDR2 SQIVND (reference sequence). A remark on this clone: What it binds is unknown.

V and J are TRBV19 and TRBJ1-1; TRBD1 matches 11 bases. Specimen: naive CD4+ T cells from PBMCs. Subset given: CD45RA+ positively selected. This TCR was sampled from a man younger than 30 in good health. Some clones in this sample may be carry-over from other donors' samples. The CDR3 loop is CASSIGTGGRNTEAFF. The CDR3 coding sequence is TGTGCCAGTAGTATAGGGACAGGGGGCCGCAACACTGAAGCTTTCTTT.